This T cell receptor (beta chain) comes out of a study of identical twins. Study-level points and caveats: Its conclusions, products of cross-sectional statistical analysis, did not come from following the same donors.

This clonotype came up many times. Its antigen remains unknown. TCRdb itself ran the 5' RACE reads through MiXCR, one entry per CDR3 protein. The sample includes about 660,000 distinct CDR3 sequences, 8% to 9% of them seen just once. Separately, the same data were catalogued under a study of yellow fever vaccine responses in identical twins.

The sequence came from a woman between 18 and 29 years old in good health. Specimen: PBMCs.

CDR3 loop: CASRDRTGPNQPQHF. Written as DNA, the CDR3 is TGTGCCAGCAGGGACAGGACAGGGCCTAATCAGCCCCAGCATTTT. This chain joins TRBV2 and TRBJ1-5, with 8 positions matching TRBD1. Per the germline V gene, CDR1 is SNHLY and CDR2 is FYNNEI. V shed 6 bases, J shed 4 bases, and the junction held 8 bases outside the gene matches. The CDR3 loop spans 15 amino acids. The entire variable domain, with the rest obtained from reference TRBV2 and TRBJ1-5, is as follows: EPEVTQTPSHQVTQMGQEVILRCVPISNHLYFYWYRQILGQKVEFLVSFYNNEISEKSEIFDDQFSVERPDGSNFTLKIRSTKLEDSAMYFCASRDRTGPNQPQHFGDGTRLSIL.